The rows below give T cell receptor beta chains drawn from one sample of a study of early T cells in non-severe SARS-CoV-2 infection. TCRdb re-derived calls from the 5' RACE reads in MiXCR, one entry per CDR3 protein. The data contain 30,000 or so distinct CDR3 sequences, around 7% of them singletons. Sample: whole blood. The receptors shown here come from an adult who was a healthcare worker with PCR-confirmed SARS-CoV-2 infection or an uninfected control (not recorded which). CDR3s include the opening cysteine and the closing phenylalanine or tryptophan. Fields, in order: V gene, CDR3 length, J gene, CDR3 protein.

>TRBV2|14|TRBJ2-7
CASSENWQLVVGHF
>TRBV12-3/TRBV12-4|13|TRBJ2-7
CASSPGRKYEQYF
>TRBV7-9|15|TRBJ1-2
CASSLSGGTAYGYTF
>TRBV6-2/TRBV6-3|14|TRBJ2-1
CASRRSTSYNEQFF
>TRBV20-1|16|TRBJ1-2
CSASGGSQGDRDGYTF
>TRBV4-2|14|TRBJ2-2
CASTRELNTGELFF
>TRBV11-2|14|TRBJ2-1
CASSFGGSANEQFF
>TRBV7-3|13|TRBJ2-3
CASSPSATDTQYF
>TRBV24-1|13|TRBJ2-3
CATSKPPTDTQYF
>TRBV27|13|TRBJ1-1
CASSFRVNTEAFF
>TRBV7-2|13|TRBJ2-5
CASSRGQQETQYF
>TRBV29-1|12|TRBJ2-7
CSVTMNSYEQYF
>TRBV5-6|15|TRBJ2-5
CASSLGLLYQETQYF
>TRBV4-1|18|TRBJ1-6
CASSQIGGHGSYNSPLHF
>TRBV18|17|TRBJ2-7
CASSPGLAGVGLGEQYF
>TRBV21-1|20|TRBJ2-7
CASGAYLYRVFGQGDYEQYF
>TRBV2|13|TRBJ2-1
CASTRGVYNEQFF
>TRBV18|17|TRBJ2-1
CASSPQAKLAGDNEQFF
>TRBV7-9|16|TRBJ2-1
CASSLALGLYIDEQFF
>TRBV7-9|13|TRBJ2-2
CASSLPGPGELFF
>TRBV27|13|TRBJ2-3
CASSFRGTDTQYF
>TRBV28|17|TRBJ2-7
CASSLLRTAPFSYEQYF
>TRBV7-8|12|TRBJ2-3
CASSPGADTQYF
>TRBV28|14|TRBJ1-1
CASSFRRGNTEAFF
>TRBV20-1|15|TRBJ2-1
CSARDRLAGYNEQFF
>TRBV15|15|TRBJ1-6
CATSRGTGGNSSLHF
>TRBV29-1|17|TRBJ1-2
CSVPTRGASLSEVGYTF
>TRBV20-1|17|TRBJ2-3
CSARDLTSGVSTDTQYF
>TRBV11-2|15|TRBJ1-1
CASSSRTNLNTEAFF
>TRBV27|16|TRBJ2-5
CASSPHPTALQETQYF